This entry describes one T cell receptor (beta chain). Its antigen is currently not known. No much larger clonotype is one base removed from it; base qualities were not supplied. V is pruned by 3 bases and J by 4 bases, leaving 4 bases of the junction without a gene match. Spanning cysteine to phenylalanine, the CDR3 consists of 15 amino acids. Only CDR3 DNA is held: 45 bases, read in frame from base 1. CDR1 and CDR2 were assigned from the germline V gene (reference sequence) as SEHNR and FQNEAQ. The cohort was made up of approximately 700 healthy bone marrow donors. At the time of sampling, every cohort member was nominally healthy, though immune exposures that went unrecorded were likely present. The donor was CMV seronegative and belonged to the group of 352 seronegative cohort members. Every donor gave a peripheral blood sample, and the peripheral blood mononuclear cells from that sample were used for TCR beta sequencing. The Qiagen DNeasy Blood Extraction Kit was used to extract genomic DNA from the blood cell samples.

The sample comes from a study of cytomegalovirus exposure and HLA in healthy donors (dated by TCRdb to 2016 to 2017). Regarding the complete study: An earlier analysis of some 550 of the donors reported about 250 Gb of sequence data and 117 million unique TCR beta sequences from roughly 200 million T cells. An early release covering more than 500 HLA-typed donors comprised 300 to 350 gigabases of sequencing data and around 80 million unique TCR sequences. Of the roughly 420 genotyped donors, 65% to 90% were placed in the genetic ancestry cluster associated with self-reported Caucasian donors. The study aimed to test whether signatures of past pathogen exposure could be identified by cataloging public T cell receptors. The study used immunosequencing to profile the T cell repertoires of 600 to 850 subjects and linked those repertoires to cytomegalovirus serostatus. A separate validation cohort of approximately 120 different subjects was used in addition to the roughly 700-subject first cohort. To predict cytomegalovirus infection status, the study combined high-throughput TCR immunosequencing, statistical association of individual TCRs with disease status, and machine learning. In a later analysis, previously published TCR beta repertoires from about 670 donors were re-analyzed and high-resolution HLA genotyping was added so that TCR occurrence patterns could be studied. The later analysis used no new phenotypic data to find candidate immune exposures, relying instead on TCR beta sequences and their occurrence across donors. In an earlier analysis of a few hundred of the donors, high-throughput TCR beta sequencing was used to judge whether each TCR beta V gene segment behaved as functional or pseudogenic. Donor age, sex, ethnicity and CMV serostatus were collected together with the repertoire data. In a later genetic analysis, genome-wide SNP genotypes for about 60% of the 666 donors were used, and that subset was treated as a discovery cohort. All discovery cohort repertoires had been generated on a single sequencing platform. HLA typing included class I and class II loci at four-digit resolution. The number of donors typed differed by locus, with about 620-630 for A, B, C, DRB1 and DQB1, roughly 550 for DQA1, nearly 610 for DPA1, and 472 for DPB1. Because of strong linkage in the cohort, four to six DR-DQ haplotypes were treated as single units for association and clustering. Across under 500 genotyped donors of the cohort, an average of about 240,000 unique TCR beta nucleotide sequences per donor were sequenced, and roughly 18% of those sequences were non-productive.

The library was produced with the immunoSEQ multiplex PCR assay. The multiplex PCR relied on a mix of 60 forward primers for TCR Vbeta segments and 13 reverse primers for TCR Jbeta segments. A multiplex PCR assay on genomic DNA amplified the CDR3 region of rearranged TCR beta genes. The Illumina HiSeq System was used to sequence the amplified TCR beta libraries as 87-base-pair reads. The published analysis was carried out like this. A later analysis tallied around 87 million unique TCR beta chains across the 640 or so repertoires, and about 12 million of those chains were shared by two or more donors. Raw reads were error-corrected and collapsed into unique sequences with a nearest-neighbor algorithm that merged closely related sequences to remove PCR and sequencing errors. To assign V, D and J gene segments, CDR3 sequences were aligned to IMGT reference sequences. Each retained sequence needed at least a six-nucleotide match to both a V gene segment and a J gene segment. Rearrangements were called productive when the CDR3 lacked stop codons and stayed in frame with V and J; all others were non-productive. Following IMGT convention, CDR3 was defined as the stretch from the second conserved V-encoded cysteine up to the conserved J-encoded phenylalanine. The earlier analysis of fewer than 750 of the donors excluded sequences that lacked an unambiguous match to a single V gene segment. An earlier analysis of 587 of the donors called V segments functional above 56.7% productive rearrangements and segregating when the between-donor standard deviation exceeded 5%. A statistical classification framework was built to diagnose cytomegalovirus status from the catalog of TCR beta chain sequences. In a later analysis, TCR nucleotide sequences were compared against IMGT/GENE-DB human TR gene sequences so that V and J genes could be assigned. Using the TCRdist pipeline, a later analysis assigned CDR3 sequences along with most-parsimonious VDJ recombination scenarios. A later analysis defined each TCR beta chain by its CDR3 amino acid sequence plus V-gene family, and excluded reads lacking a unique V-gene family. In a later analysis, around 650 highly shared, low-generation-probability nucleotide sequences were removed to address suspected cross-contamination and a sequencing artifact. In a later analysis, a clonal expansion index was calculated for each public chain from normalized within-repertoire ranks of inferred template counts. In a later analysis, generation probabilities were computed with a VDJ recombination model fitted to out-of-frame rearrangements, and the resulting probabilities were checked against IGoR. In a later analysis, hypergeometric tests were used to score TCR-TCR, TCR-HLA and TCR-CMV co-occurrence, with a repertoire-size bias correction applied to TCR pairs. False discovery rates were estimated in a later analysis by permuting HLA or CMV assignments 20 times. A later analysis grouped co-occurring TCRs with DBSCAN, adding TCRdist sequence similarity when clustering within HLA-allele-positive subsets. Co-occurrence clustering excluded repertoires with fewer than 30,000 or more than 120,000 public chains, plus five with anomalous nucleotide sharing. As stored in TCRdb, this immuneACCESS dataset retains in-frame rearrangements with V and J assigned. A fraction of the clones does not appear; measured against another copy, unresolved V genes explain less than half of the discrepancy, and the remainder lacks a known reason. V and J calls and clone size are those listed in that table; D and trimming were worked out from the DNA. In all, the sample holds 130,000 or so clones, and roughly 80% of those were seen once. 1.5% of the sample goes to the ten largest clones.

Overall study results and their limits: A further reported finding was that TCR beta sequences accurately predicted the HLA-A and HLA-B alleles for most subjects in the first cohort. Roughly uniform sequencing depth across donors was assumed in presence/absence analyses, although this assumption may not hold. When HLA alleles, especially DR and DQ, strongly co-occurred, attributing TCR associations to individual alleles was difficult. Three of the identified cytomegalovirus-associated TCR beta chains were confirmed in vitro to be specific for cytomegalovirus antigens. An earlier analysis of approximately 540 of the donors showed that most TCR beta V segments appeared in productive rearrangements either about 90% or about 30% of the time, which broadly matched IMGT annotations. In a later analysis, several top co-occurrence clusters were reported to appear linked to parvovirus B19, influenza, CMV and Epstein-Barr virus. Because HLA typing was unavailable for some donors at each locus, only the typed subset was used in association tests. A cluster of highly shared sequence variants was judged likely to represent a technical artifact of the sequencing pipeline. The only immune exposure information available for the cohort was CMV serostatus. Compared with the approximately 700-donor mean, donors in an Asian-associated ancestry cluster had fewer N-insertions in productive TCRs, according to a later genetic analysis. In the study, some 160 TCR beta chains were listed as associated with cytomegalovirus. An association between a missense DCLRE1C variant and V-gene and J-gene trimming of TCR beta chains was found in a later genetic analysis and replicated in an independent cohort. The earlier analysis of around 600 of the donors excluded about 16 rarely observed V segments, including chromosome 9 orphons, because counts were too low. Most TCR sequences were observed very rarely across donors, whereas some public TCRs were present in many individuals. A later analysis found that most CMV-associated TCR beta chains appeared HLA-restricted, with HLA associations seemingly driven largely by CMV exposure. In a later analysis, the rate of TCR association differed among HLA loci, with DRB1 alleles having the most associated TCRs and HLA-C alleles having the fewest. The authors suggested that the approach could potentially be generalized to other disease states and immunological phenotypes. In this cohort, only TCR beta chains were sequenced, and detectable features were limited by the absence of alpha or paired-chain data. The 87-base-pair reads could not distinguish some IMGT-functional V segments, including TRBV6-2 and TRBV6-3, so those segments were excluded. Correlated functional status among segregating V segments might reflect linkage disequilibrium, but an unknown experimental factor could not be ruled out. A later analysis associated around 16,000 TCR beta sequences with specific HLA alleles at a false discovery rate of 0.05. In both the original and validation cohorts, the classifier was reported to diagnose cytomegalovirus status with high specificity and sensitivity. In a later analysis, HLA-associated TCR beta chains showed more clonal expansion and lower generation probabilities than non-associated chains that were equally common.

The chain couples TRBV7-9 to TRBJ2-2, and TRBD2 matches 8 of the central bases. The sequence was collected from a man in his forties in good health and CMV-seronegative. Sample: PBMCs. The encoded CDR3 is CASSFPSGGTGELFF. Here is the DNA: TGTGCCAGCAGCTTCCCCAGCGGGGGCACCGGGGAGCTGTTTTTT.